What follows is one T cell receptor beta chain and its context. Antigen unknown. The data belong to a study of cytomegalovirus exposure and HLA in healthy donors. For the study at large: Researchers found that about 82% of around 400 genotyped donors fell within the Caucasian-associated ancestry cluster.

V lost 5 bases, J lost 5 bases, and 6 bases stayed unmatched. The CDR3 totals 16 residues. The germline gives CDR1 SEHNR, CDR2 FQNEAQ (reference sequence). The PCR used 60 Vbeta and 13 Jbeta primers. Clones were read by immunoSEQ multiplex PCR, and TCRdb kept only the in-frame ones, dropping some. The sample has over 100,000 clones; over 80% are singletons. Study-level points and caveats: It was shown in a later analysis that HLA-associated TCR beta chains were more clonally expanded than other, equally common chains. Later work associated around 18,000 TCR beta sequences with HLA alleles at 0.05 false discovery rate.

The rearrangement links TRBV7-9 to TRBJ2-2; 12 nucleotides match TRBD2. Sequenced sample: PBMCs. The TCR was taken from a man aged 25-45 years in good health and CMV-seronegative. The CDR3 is CASSGRLAGATGELFF. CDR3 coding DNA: TGTGCCAGCAGCGGTAGACTAGCGGGGGCAACCGGGGAGCTGTTTTTT.